These T cell receptor beta chains were read from a single sample in a study of cytomegalovirus exposure and HLA in healthy donors. Repertoires were generated with immunoSEQ multiplex PCR, while TCRdb's copy carries only in-frame clones and drops some. Counted here are under 250,000 clones, approximately 79% occurring once; the ten biggest clones make up approximately 1.8%. The sequencing input was PBMCs. The receptors stem from a male donor in good health and CMV-seronegative. The CDR3 runs from the conserved cysteine through the conserved F or W. A D gene is named only where the DNA matches it firmly.

NA	TRBJ1-2	TRBV9	CASSVEEGFYGYTF
TRBD2	TRBJ2-1	TRBV5-1	CASSLGSAGGPGNEQFF
NA	TRBJ2-1	TRBV11-1	CASSIPGVQHNEQFF
NA	TRBJ2-1	TRBV6-4	CASSVESSTSNEQFF
TRBD1	TRBJ2-3	TRBV29-1	CSVSGGRTDTQYF
NA	TRBJ2-5	TRBV27	CASSLNRQETQYF
NA	TRBJ2-1	TRBV4-2	CASSQDEGGAYNEQFF
NA	TRBJ1-3	TRBV10-3	CAILPRGNTIYF
NA	TRBJ2-3	TRBV19	CASTWRGRSDTQYF
NA	TRBJ2-3	TRBV10-3	CAIGGETQYF
TRBD1	TRBJ1-2	TRBV9	CASSFTTGALSYGYTF
NA	TRBJ1-1	TRBV6-5	CASSYSRGIGSEAFF
TRBD2	TRBJ2-5	TRBV5-5	CASSSGQVGLAGALETQYF
TRBD1	TRBJ2-2	TRBV5-1	CASSPRGTGGAGELFF
TRBD1	TRBJ2-3	TRBV14	CASSQLTGDVRTDTQYF
NA	TRBJ2-4	TRBV19	CASSPGLTDIQYF
NA	TRBJ2-6	TRBV4-3	CASSQDASSGANVLTF
TRBD2	TRBJ2-7	TRBV18	CASSRPAGGYEQYF
NA	TRBJ2-2	TRBV5-6	CASSFDGGGAAGELFF
NA	TRBJ1-1	TRBV5-1	CASRGEGKAFF
TRBD2	TRBJ2-1	TRBV9	CASSPAGGSNEQFF
TRBD1	TRBJ1-1	TRBV11-3	CASSFQGGETEAFF
NA	TRBJ1-2	TRBV2	CASSQNGVPYGYTF
NA	TRBJ1-2	TRBV5-6	CASSRGNNYGYTF